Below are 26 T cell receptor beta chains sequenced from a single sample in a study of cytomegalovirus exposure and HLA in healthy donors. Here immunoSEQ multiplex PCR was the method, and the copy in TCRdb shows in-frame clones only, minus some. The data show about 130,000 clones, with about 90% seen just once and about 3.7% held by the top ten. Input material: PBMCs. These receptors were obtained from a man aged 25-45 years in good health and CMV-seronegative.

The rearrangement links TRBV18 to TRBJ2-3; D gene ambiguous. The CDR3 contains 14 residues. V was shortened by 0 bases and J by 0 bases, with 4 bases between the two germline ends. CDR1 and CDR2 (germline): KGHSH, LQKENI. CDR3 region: CASSPPTSTDTQYF. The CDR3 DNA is TGTGCCAGCTCACCACCAACAAGCACAGATACGCAGTATTTT.

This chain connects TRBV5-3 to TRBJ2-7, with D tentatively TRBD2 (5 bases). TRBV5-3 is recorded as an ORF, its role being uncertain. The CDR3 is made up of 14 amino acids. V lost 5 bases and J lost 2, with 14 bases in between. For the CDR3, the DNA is TGTGCCAGAAGTAGTTGGCACGGGACCTACGAGCAGTACTTC. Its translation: CARSSWHGTYEQYF.

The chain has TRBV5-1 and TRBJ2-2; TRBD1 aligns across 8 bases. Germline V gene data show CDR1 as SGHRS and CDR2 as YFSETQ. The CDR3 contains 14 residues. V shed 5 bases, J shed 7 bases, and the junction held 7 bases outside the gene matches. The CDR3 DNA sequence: TGCGCCAGCAGACGGACAGGGACCGACGGGGAGCTGTTTTTT. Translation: CASRRTGTDGELFF.

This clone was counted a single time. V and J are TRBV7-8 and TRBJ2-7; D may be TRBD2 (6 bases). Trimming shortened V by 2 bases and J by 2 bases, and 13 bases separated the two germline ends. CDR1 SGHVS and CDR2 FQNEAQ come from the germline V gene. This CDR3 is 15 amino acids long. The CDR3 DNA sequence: TGTGCCAGCAGCTTAAGCGAGACTAGAACCTACGAGCAGTACTTC. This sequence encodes CASSLSETRTYEQYF.

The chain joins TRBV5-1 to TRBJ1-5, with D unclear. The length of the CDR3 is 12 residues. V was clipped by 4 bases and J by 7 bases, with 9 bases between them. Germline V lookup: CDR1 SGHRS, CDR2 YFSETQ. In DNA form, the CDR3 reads TGCGCCAGCAGCATCGAGGGCCAGCCCCAGCATTTT. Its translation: CASSIEGQPQHF.

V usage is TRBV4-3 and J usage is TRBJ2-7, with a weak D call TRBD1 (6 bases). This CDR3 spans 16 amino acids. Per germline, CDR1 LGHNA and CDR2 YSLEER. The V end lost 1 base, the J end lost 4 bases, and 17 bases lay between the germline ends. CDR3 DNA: TGCGCCAGCAGCCAAGCAACGGACAGCAGCATATACGAGCAGTACTTC. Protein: CASSQATDSSIYEQYF.

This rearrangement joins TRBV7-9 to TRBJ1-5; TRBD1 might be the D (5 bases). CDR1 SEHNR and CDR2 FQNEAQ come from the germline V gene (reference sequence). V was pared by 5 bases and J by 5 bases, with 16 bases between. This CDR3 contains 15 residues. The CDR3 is CASSAGPGGYQPQHF. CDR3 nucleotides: TGTGCCAGCAGCGCGGGACCCGGGGGGTATCAGCCCCAGCATTTT.

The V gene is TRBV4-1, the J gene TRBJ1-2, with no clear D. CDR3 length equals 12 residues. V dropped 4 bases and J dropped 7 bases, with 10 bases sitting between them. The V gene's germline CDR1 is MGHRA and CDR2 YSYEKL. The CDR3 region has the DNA TGCGCCAGCAGCCTGGGCGTGCGTGGCTACACCTTC. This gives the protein CASSLGVRGYTF.

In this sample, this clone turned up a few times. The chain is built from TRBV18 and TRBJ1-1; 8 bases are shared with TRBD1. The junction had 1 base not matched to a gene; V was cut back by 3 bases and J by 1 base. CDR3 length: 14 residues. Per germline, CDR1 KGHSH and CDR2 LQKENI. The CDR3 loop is CASSPDRANTEAFF. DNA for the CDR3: TGTGCCAGCTCACCGGACAGGGCGAACACTGAAGCTTTCTTT.

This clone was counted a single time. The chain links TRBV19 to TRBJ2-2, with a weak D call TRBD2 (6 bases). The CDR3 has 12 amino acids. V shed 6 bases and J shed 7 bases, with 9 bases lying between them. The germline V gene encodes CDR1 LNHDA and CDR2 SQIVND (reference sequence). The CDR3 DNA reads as TGTGCCAGTAGGGCGGAGGGCGGGGAGCTGTTTTTT. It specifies CASRAEGGELFF.

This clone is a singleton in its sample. Written as DNA, the CDR3 is TGCGCCAGCAGCTGGAAGGAGGACGGCTACACTGAAGCTTTCTTT. Translating it yields CASSWKEDGYTEAFF. The chain combines TRBV5-1 with TRBJ1-1; D call uncertain. The germline gives CDR1 SGHRS, CDR2 YFSETQ. This CDR3 has 15 residues. Trimming pared 3 bases from V and 3 bases from J, leaving 15 bases between.

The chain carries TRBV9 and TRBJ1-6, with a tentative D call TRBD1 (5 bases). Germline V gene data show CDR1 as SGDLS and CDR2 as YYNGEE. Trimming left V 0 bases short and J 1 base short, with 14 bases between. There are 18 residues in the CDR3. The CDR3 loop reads CASSVDLGVGSYNSPLHF. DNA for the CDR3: TGTGCCAGCAGCGTAGACCTAGGGGTCGGGTCCTATAATTCACCCCTCCACTTT. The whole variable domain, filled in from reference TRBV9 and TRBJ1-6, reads DSGVTQTPKHLITATGQRVTLRCSPRSGDLSVYWYQQSLDQGLQFLIQYYNGEERAKGNILERFSAQQFPDLHSELNLSSLELGDSALYFCASSVDLGVGSYNSPLHFGNGTRLTVT.

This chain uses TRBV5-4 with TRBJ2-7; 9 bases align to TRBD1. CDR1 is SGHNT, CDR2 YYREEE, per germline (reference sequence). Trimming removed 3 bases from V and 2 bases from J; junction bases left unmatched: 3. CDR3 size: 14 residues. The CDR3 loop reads CASSSGQGTYEQYF. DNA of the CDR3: TGTGCCAGCAGCTCCGGACAGGGGACCTACGAGCAGTACTTC.

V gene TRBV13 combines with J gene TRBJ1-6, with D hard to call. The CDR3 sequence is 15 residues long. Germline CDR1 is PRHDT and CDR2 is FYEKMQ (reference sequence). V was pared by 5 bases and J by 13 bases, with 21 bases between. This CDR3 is CASSPIRGKSWPLHF. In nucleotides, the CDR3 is TGTGCCAGCAGCCCGATAAGAGGGAAGAGTTGGCCCCTCCACTTT. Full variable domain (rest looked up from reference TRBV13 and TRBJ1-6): AAGVIQSPRHLIKEKRETATLKCYPIPRHDTVYWYQQGPGQDPQFLISFYEKMQSDKGSIPDRFSAQQFSDYHSELNMSSLELGDSALYFCASSPIRGKSWPLHFGNGTRLTVT.

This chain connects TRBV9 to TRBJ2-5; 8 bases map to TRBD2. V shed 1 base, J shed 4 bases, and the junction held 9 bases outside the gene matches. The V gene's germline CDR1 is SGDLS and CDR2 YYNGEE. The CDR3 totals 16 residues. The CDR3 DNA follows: TGTGCCAGCAGCGTACGGTATAGCGGGGTGGCAGAGACCCAGTACTTC. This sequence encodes CASSVRYSGVAETQYF. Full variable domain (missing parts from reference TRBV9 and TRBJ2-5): DSGVTQTPKHLITATGQRVTLRCSPRSGDLSVYWYQQSLDQGLQFLIQYYNGEERAKGNILERFSAQQFPDLHSELNLSSLELGDSALYFCASSVRYSGVAETQYFGPGTRLLVL.

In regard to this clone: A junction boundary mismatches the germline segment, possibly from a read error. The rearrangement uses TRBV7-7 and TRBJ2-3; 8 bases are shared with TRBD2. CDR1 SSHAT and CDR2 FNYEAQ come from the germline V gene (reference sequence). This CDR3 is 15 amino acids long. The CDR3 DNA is TGTGCTAGCAGCTTGGCGACTAGCGACACAGATACGCAGTATTTT. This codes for CASSLATSDTDTQYF.

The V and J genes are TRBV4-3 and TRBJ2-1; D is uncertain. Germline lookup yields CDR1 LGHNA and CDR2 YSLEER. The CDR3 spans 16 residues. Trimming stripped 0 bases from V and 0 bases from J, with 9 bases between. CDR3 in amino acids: CASSQEISSSYNEQFF. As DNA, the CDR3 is TGCGCCAGCAGCCAAGAGATTTCGAGCTCCTACAATGAGCAGTTCTTC.

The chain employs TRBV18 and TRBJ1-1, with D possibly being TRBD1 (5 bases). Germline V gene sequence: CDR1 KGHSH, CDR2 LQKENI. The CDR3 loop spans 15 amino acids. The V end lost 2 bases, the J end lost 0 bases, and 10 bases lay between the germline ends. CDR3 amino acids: CASSPAGNMNTEAFF. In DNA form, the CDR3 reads TGTGCCAGCTCACCAGCAGGGAACATGAACACTGAAGCTTTCTTT.

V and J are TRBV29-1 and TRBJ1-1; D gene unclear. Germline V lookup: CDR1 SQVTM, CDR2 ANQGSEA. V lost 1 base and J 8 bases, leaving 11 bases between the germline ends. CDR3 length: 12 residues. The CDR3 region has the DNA TGCAGCGTTGAAGGTCTGGCACCCGAAGCTTTCTTT. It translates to CSVEGLAPEAFF.

CDR3 amino acids: CASSPLGALNTEAFF. In DNA, the CDR3 is TGTGCCAGCTCACCACTAGGGGCTTTGAACACTGAAGCTTTCTTT. The chain has TRBV18 and TRBJ1-1; D might be TRBD1 (5 bases). The CDR3 is 15 residues long. V lost 1 base and J 0 bases, leaving 9 bases between the germline ends. The V gene's germline CDR1 is KGHSH and CDR2 LQKENI.

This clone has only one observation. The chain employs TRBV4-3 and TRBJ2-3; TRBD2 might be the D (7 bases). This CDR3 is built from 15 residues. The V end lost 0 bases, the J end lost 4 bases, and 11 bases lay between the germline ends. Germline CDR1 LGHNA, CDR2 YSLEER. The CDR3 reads CASSQDGGRADTQYF. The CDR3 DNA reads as TGCGCCAGCAGCCAAGACGGGGGGCGGGCAGATACGCAGTATTTT.

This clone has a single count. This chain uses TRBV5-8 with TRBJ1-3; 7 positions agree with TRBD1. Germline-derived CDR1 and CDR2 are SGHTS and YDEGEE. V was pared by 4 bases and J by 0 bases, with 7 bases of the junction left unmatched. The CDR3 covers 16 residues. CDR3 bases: TGTGCCAGCAGCCCTGGACAGGTCTTCTCTGGAAACACCATATATTTT. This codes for CASSPGQVFSGNTIYF.

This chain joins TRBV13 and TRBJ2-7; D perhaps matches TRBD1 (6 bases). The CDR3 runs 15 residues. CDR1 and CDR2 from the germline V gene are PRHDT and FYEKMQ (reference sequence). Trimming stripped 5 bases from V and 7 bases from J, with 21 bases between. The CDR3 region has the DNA TGTGCCAGCAGCCGCCGTGGGGCAGGGGAAGTAGAGCAGTACTTC. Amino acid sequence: CASSRRGAGEVEQYF.

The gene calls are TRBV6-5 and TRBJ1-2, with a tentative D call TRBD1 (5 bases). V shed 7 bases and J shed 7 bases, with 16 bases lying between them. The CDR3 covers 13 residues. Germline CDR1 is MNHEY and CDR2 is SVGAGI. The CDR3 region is CASTNRGGGGYTF. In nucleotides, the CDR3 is TGTGCCAGCACCAACCGGGGGGGAGGTGGCTACACCTTC.

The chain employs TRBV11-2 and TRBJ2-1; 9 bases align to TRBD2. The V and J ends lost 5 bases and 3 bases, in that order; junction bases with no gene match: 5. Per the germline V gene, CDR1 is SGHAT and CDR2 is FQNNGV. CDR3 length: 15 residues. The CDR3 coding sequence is TGTGCCAGCAGCAAAGCGGGGGGAGTCTACAATGAGCAGTTCTTC. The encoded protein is CASSKAGGVYNEQFF.

The CDR3 sequence is CASSPRGGAYVETQYF. CDR3 nucleotide sequence: TGTGCCAGCAGCCCTCGAGGGGGGGCCTATGTAGAGACCCAGTACTTC. The chain carries TRBV11-2 and TRBJ2-5; perhaps TRBD2 as D (7 bases). The germline V gene encodes CDR1 SGHAT and CDR2 FQNNGV. V lost 5 bases and J lost 4, with 20 bases in between. CDR3 size: 16 residues. The variable domain in full, with the rest retrieved from reference TRBV11-2 and TRBJ2-5, is EAGVAQSPRYKIIEKRQSVAFWCNPISGHATLYWYQQILGQGPKLLIQFQNNGVVDDSQLPKDRFSAERLKGVDSTLKIQPAKLEDSAVYLCASSPRGGAYVETQYFGPGTRLLVL.